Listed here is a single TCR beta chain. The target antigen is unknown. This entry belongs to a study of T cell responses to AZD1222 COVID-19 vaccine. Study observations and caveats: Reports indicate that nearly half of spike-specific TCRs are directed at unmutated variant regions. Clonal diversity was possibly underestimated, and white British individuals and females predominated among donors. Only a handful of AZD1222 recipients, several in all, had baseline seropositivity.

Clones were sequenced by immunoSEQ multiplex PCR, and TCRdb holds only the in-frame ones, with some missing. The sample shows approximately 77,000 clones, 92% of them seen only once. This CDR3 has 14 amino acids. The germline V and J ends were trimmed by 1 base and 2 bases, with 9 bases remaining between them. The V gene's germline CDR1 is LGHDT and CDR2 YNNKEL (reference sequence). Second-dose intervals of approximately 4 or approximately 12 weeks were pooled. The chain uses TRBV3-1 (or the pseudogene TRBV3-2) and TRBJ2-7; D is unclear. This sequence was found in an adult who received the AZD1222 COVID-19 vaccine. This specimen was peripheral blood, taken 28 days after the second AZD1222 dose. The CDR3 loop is CASSQGTFTYEQYF. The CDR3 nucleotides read TGTGCCAGCAGCCAAGGGACGTTTACCTACGAGCAGTACTTC.